Listed below are T cell receptor beta chains from one sample, sequenced in a study of T cell responses to AZD1222 COVID-19 vaccine. Here immunoSEQ multiplex PCR was the method, and the copy in TCRdb shows in-frame clones only, minus some. The sample records fewer than 30,000 clones, about 86% being singletons. Sequences were derived from peripheral blood, sampled 28 days after the second AZD1222 dose. The receptors stem from an adult who received the AZD1222 COVID-19 vaccine. Both conserved end residues are part of each CDR3. A D gene is named only where the DNA matches it firmly. Clone size is not always given. Where it is, it says once, few, many or a class for expanded clones.

CDR3 length,D gene,J gene,V gene,clone size,CDR3 protein,CDR3 DNA
12,-,TRBJ2-4,TRBV7-2,once,CASSSVGNIQYF,TGTGCCAGCAGCTCGGTCGGGAACATTCAGTACTTC
17,TRBD1,TRBJ1-3,TRBV5-1,-,CASSSLTGASSGNTIYF,TGCGCCAGCAGCTCCTTGACAGGGGCGAGCTCTGGAAACACCATATATTTT
18,-,TRBJ1-6,TRBV13,-,CASSLARRGSSYNSPLHF,TGTGCCAGCAGCTTGGCCAGGAGGGGAAGCTCCTATAATTCACCCCTCCACTTT
13,-,TRBJ1-6,TRBV6-6,-,CASSYTNNSPLHF,TGTGCCAGCAGTTACACCAATAATTCACCCCTCCACTTT
15,TRBD1,TRBJ1-2,TRBV5-1,-,CASSPGTGGVGGYTF,TGCGCCAGCAGCCCCGGGACAGGGGGAGTTGGTGGCTACACCTTC
13,-,TRBJ2-7,TRBV19,-,CASSIRRTGEQYF,TGTGCCAGTAGTATCCGACGAACGGGCGAGCAGTACTTC
13,-,TRBJ1-2,TRBV30,-,CAWAGQLGDGYTF,TGTGCCTGGGCAGGACAGTTAGGCGATGGCTACACCTTC
15,-,TRBJ2-4,TRBV5-5,-,CASSPSYGTKNIQYF,TGTGCCAGCAGCCCCTCTTACGGAACCAAAAACATTCAGTACTTC
18,-,TRBJ1-5,TRBV30,-,CAWSVRFGGPNSNQPQHF,TGTGCCTGGAGTGTACGGTTCGGTGGGCCCAATAGCAATCAGCCCCAGCATTTT
17,TRBD2,TRBJ2-3,TRBV11-3,-,CASSLGTSGARTDTQYF,TGTGCCAGCAGCTTAGGAACTAGCGGGGCGCGCACAGATACGCAGTATTTT
14,-,TRBJ1-2,TRBV7-8,-,CASSLETGTYGYTF,TGTGCCAGCAGCTTGGAAACCGGGACCTATGGCTACACCTTC
14,-,TRBJ2-1,TRBV3-1/TRBV3-2,-,CASSQSPLQGREFF,TGTGCCAGCAGCCAAAGCCCATTACAGGGGAGGGAGTTCTTC
15,-,TRBJ1-5,TRBV30,once,CAWSADLYSNQPQHF,TGTGCCTGGAGTGCGGATCTTTATAGCAATCAGCCCCAGCATTTT
18,-,TRBJ2-7,TRBV5-5,once,CASSLLRIEAGKTYEQYF,TGTGCCAGCAGCTTGTTGCGGATCGAGGCGGGCAAGACCTACGAGCAGTACTTC
15,-,TRBJ1-2,TRBV18,-,CASSPPDTYNYGYTF,TGTGCCAGCTCACCACCGGACACCTATAACTATGGCTACACCTTC
13,-,TRBJ2-1,TRBV4-2,-,CASSQDWGVEQFF,TGTGCCAGCAGCCAAGATTGGGGCGTTGAGCAGTTCTTC
13,-,TRBJ2-5,TRBV3-1/TRBV3-2,-,CASSAAGFETQYF,TGTGCCAGCAGCGCGGCAGGGTTTGAGACCCAGTACTTC
15,TRBD1,TRBJ2-7,TRBV5-1,few,CASSLAVAGGREQYF,TGCGCCAGCAGCTTGGCCGTGGCAGGGGGCCGAGAGCAGTACTTC
17,-,TRBJ2-7,TRBV10-2,-,CASNRRGTGPGAYEQYF,TGCGCCAGCAACCGGAGGGGGACGGGTCCTGGGGCTTACGAGCAGTACTTC
12,TRBD1,TRBJ1-2,TRBV5-1,-,CASSFTGVGYTF,TGCGCCAGCAGCTTTACAGGGGTGGGCTACACCTTC
15,-,TRBJ2-2,TRBV6-5,-,CASSYRPSNTGELFF,TGTGCCAGCAGTTACAGACCATCGAACACCGGGGAGCTGTTTTTT
12,-,TRBJ1-2,TRBV27,-,CASSLHNYGYTF,TGTGCCAGCAGTTTACATAACTATGGCTACACCTTC
16,-,TRBJ1-3,TRBV2,once,CASRAGTASSGNTIYF,TGTGCCAGCAGGGCCGGGACGGCGAGCTCTGGAAACACCATATATTTT
16,TRBD1,TRBJ2-1,TRBV24-1,-,CATSDYRGSSYNEQFF,TGTGCCACCAGTGATTACAGGGGGAGCTCCTACAATGAGCAGTTCTTC
14,-,TRBJ1-5,TRBV19,-,CASSIRGTNQPQHF,TGTGCCAGTAGTATCCGGGGGACCAATCAGCCCCAGCATTTT
13,-,TRBJ2-7,TRBV28,few,CASSPAGIYEQYF,TGTGCCAGCAGTCCCGCAGGGATCTACGAGCAGTACTTC
15,-,TRBJ2-5,TRBV7-7,-,CASSLGSRGGETQYF,TGTGCCAGCAGCTTAGGTTCCAGGGGCGGAGAGACCCAGTACTTC
16,TRBD2,TRBJ2-3,TRBV2,-,CASSGGLAGPTDTQYF,TGTGCCAGCAGTGGGGGACTAGCGGGACCGACAGATACGCAGTATTTT